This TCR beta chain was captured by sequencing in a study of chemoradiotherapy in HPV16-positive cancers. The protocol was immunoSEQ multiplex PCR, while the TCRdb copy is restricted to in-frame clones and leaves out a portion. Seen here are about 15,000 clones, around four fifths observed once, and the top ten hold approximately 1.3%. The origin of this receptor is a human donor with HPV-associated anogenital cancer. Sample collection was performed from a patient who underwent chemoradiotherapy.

CDR3 protein: CASSPGGTGGKEQYF. The CDR3 DNA reads TGTGCCAGCAGCCCTGGAGGGACAGGGGGGAAAGAGCAGTACTTC. The chain combines TRBV9 with TRBJ2-7; TRBD1 aligns across 11 bases. This CDR3 contains 15 residues. The V segment lost 4 bases and the J segment 7 bases; nucleotides outside the gene matches: 10. Germline V gene sequence: CDR1 SGDLS, CDR2 YYNGEE. Full variable domain (outside the CDR3, taken from reference TRBV9 and TRBJ2-7): DSGVTQTPKHLITATGQRVTLRCSPRSGDLSVYWYQQSLDQGLQFLIQYYNGEERAKGNILERFSAQQFPDLHSELNLSSLELGDSALYFCASSPGGTGGKEQYFGPGTRLTVT.